This TCR beta chain came from a study of T cell responses to AZD1222 COVID-19 vaccine. Data came from immunoSEQ multiplex PCR; TCRdb stores just in-frame clones and leaves some out. The repertoire consists of fewer than 85,000 clones, with about 88% occurring once and the leading ten covering 9% to 9.5%. To note about this clone: Its antigen is undetermined.

This CDR3 has 18 residues. Study-wide points: Donors in the cohort were predominantly white British and more often female, and clonal diversity was possibly underestimated. The peak T cell response came first, and repertoires were sampled only after it.

Researchers grouped second doses given at about 4 or about 12 weeks into one pool. This receptor was obtained from an adult who received the AZD1222 COVID-19 vaccine. The chain has TRBV21-1 and TRBJ1-3; the table names TRBD1, a call not compared with the DNA. TRBV21-1 is deemed a pseudogene. This sample comprised peripheral blood, obtained 28 days after the second AZD1222 dose. CDR3 sequence: CASSPKSPYRDSGNTIYF. The CDR3 region has the DNA TGTGCCAGCAGCCCGAAAAGCCCGTACAGGGACTCTGGAAACACCATATATTTT.